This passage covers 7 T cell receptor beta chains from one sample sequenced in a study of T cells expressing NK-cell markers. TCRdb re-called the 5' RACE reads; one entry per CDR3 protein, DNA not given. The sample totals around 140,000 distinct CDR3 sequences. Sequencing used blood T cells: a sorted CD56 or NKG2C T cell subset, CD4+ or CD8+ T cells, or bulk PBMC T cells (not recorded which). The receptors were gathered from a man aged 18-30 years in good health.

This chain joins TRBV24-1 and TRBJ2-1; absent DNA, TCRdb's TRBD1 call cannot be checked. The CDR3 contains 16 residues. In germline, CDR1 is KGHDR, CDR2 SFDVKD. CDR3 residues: CATSDLPGTSYNEQFF.

The CDR3 here is CASTRDINTGELFF. J is TRBJ2-2 and V is TRBV5-4; the TCRdb call, TRBD1, lacks DNA for checking. CDR1 is SGHNT and CDR2 is YYREEE in the germline V gene (reference sequence). CDR3 size: 14 residues.

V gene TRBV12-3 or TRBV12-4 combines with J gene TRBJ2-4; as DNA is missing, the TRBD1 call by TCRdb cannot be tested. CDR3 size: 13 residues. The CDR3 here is CASSLTGENIQYF.

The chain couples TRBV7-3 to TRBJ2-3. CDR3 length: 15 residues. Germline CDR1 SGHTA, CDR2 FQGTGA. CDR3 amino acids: CASSLNPGGTDTQYF. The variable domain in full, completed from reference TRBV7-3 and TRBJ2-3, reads GAGVSQTPSNKVTEKGKYVELRCDPISGHTALYWYRQSLGQGPEFLIYFQGTGAADDSGLPNDRFFAVRPEGSVSTLKIQRTERGDSAVYLCASSLNPGGTDTQYFGPGTRLTVL.

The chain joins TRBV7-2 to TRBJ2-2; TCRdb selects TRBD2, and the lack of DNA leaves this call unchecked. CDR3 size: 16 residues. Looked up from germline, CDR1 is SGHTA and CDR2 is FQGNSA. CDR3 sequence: CASSLEWEFNTGELFF.

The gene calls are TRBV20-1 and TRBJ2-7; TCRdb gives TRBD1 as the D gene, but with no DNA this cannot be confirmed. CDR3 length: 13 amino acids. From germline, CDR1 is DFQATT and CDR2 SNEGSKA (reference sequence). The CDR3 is CSAISPTSYEQYF.

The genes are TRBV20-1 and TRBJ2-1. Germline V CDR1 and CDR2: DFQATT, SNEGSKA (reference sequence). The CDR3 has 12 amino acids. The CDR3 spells CSASDLANEQFF.